This T cell receptor (beta chain) was identified during a study of cytomegalovirus exposure and HLA in healthy donors. Points from the study as a whole: Highly shared variants forming one cluster were likely a sequencing artifact. Most TCR sequences showed up rarely, but some public TCRs showed up in many donors. Later on, an analysis tied under 20,000 TCR beta sequences to HLA alleles at 0.05 false discovery rate.

Healthy people donating bone marrow made up the donors. It was with 60 Vbeta and 13 Jbeta primers that the PCR ran. TCRdb keeps only in-frame clones here, not all; method: immunoSEQ multiplex PCR. Altogether roughly 130,000 clones are present, roughly 78% being singletons, with the ten largest covering 1%. Trimming removed 1 base from V and 0 bases from J, with 8 bases in between. CDR3 length: 15 amino acids. Looked up from germline, CDR1 is SGHRS and CDR2 is YFSETQ. A remark on this clone: Its antigen is unknown.

Sequenced input: PBMCs. V usage is TRBV5-1 and J usage is TRBJ1-5, with D hard to call. This receptor was taken from a man in his forties or fifties in good health and CMV-seronegative. The CDR3 nucleotides are TGCGCCAGCAGCTTGACACCTTATAGCAATCAGCCCCAGCATTTT. Protein product: CASSLTPYSNQPQHF. The complete variable domain, with remaining parts taken from reference TRBV5-1 and TRBJ1-5, reads KAGVTQTPRYLIKTRGQQVTLSCSPISGHRSVSWYQQTPGQGLQFLFEYFSETQRNKGNFPGRFSGRQFSNSRSEMNVSTLELGDSALYLCASSLTPYSNQPQHFGDGTRLSIL.